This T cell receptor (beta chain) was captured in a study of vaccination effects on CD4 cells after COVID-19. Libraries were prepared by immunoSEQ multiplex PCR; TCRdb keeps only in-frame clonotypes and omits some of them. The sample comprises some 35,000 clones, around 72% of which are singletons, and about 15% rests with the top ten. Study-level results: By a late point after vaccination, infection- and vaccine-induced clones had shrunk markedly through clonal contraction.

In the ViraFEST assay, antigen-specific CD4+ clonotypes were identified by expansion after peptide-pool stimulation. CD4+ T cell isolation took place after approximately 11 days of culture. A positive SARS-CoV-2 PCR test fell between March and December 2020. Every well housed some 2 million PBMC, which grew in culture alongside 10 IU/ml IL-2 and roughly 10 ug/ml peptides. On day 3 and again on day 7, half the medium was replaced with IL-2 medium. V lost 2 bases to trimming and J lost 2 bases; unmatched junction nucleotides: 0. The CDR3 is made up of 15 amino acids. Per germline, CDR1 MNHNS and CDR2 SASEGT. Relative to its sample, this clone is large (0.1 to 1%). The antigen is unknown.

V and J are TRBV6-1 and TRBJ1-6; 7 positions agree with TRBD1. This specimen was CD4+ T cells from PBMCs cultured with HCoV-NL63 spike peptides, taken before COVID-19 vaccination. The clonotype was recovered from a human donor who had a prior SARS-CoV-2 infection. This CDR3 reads CASSEQGAYNSPLHF. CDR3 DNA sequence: TGTGCCAGCAGTGAACAGGGGGCCTATAATTCACCCCTCCACTTT.